A selection of T cell receptor beta chains follows, all from one sample in a study of T-cell memory formation after mild COVID-19. Via MiXCR, TCRdb re-called the 5' RACE reads, giving one row per CDR3 protein. The sample comprises about 560,000 distinct CDR3 sequences, more than 15% of which are singletons, and 12% rests with the top ten. Material: PBMCs or a T cell subset sorted from them (not recorded which). The origin of the receptors is an adult woman who had mild COVID-19 (a few samples of this study predate the infection). Cell type and time point are not known. Each CDR3 is given with its conserved first and last residue. A D gene is named only where the DNA matches it firmly. For some rows the clone size is stated as once, few or many, or as a class when expanded; others skip it.

V	J	size	D	DNA	CDR3
TRBV19	TRBJ2-7	-	-	TGTGCCAGTAGTCCTTCCCCGGGACAAACCTACGAGCAGTACTTC	CASSPSPGQTYEQYF
TRBV11-2	TRBJ1-2	-	-	TGTGCCAGCAGCTTAGTTTACGGGGGCTACACCTTC	CASSLVYGGYTF
TRBV6-2/TRBV6-3	TRBJ2-1	few	TRBD2	TGTGCCAGCAGTCGCCGTGCCCTAGCGGGGGGGCAGGATGAGCAGTTCTTC	CASSRRALAGGQDEQFF
TRBV24-1	TRBJ2-3	-	-	TGTGCCACCCCCAGACCCCCCCGGGATAGCACAGATACGCAGTATTTT	CATPRPPRDSTDTQYF
TRBV9	TRBJ2-2	-	-	TGTGCCAGCTCGGTATGGCAGGGGAGCACCGGGGAGCTGTTTTTT	CASSVWQGSTGELFF
TRBV5-5	TRBJ2-3	-	-	TGTGCCAGCAGCTTCAGGGGGGTCCAGGCAGATACGCAGTATTTT	CASSFRGVQADTQYF
TRBV13	TRBJ2-7	few	TRBD1	TGTGCCAGCAGCCGGGGACAGGGCGACTACGAGCAGTACTTC	CASSRGQGDYEQYF
TRBV5-6	TRBJ1-5	-	-	TGTGCCAGCAGCTTGGGACAGGAAAGCAATCAGCCCCAGCATTTT	CASSLGQESNQPQHF
TRBV7-3	TRBJ2-2	-	TRBD1	TGTGCCAGCAGCTCGGTCGACAGGGGTGGGACCGGGGAGCTGTTTTTT	CASSSVDRGGTGELFF
TRBV7-9	TRBJ1-5	-	TRBD1	TGTGCCAGCAGCACCTCGACAGGGGGCGAAAGCAATCAGCCCCAGCATTTT	CASSTSTGGESNQPQHF
TRBV10-3	TRBJ1-1	few	TRBD1	TGTGCCATCAGTGGCACGACAGGGATGAACACTGAAGCTTTCTTT	CAISGTTGMNTEAFF
TRBV5-1	TRBJ1-1	few	TRBD1	TGCGCCAGCAGCTGGCGGGACAGGGGGAGCACTGAAGCTTTCTTT	CASSWRDRGSTEAFF
TRBV2	TRBJ1-3	-	-	TGTGCCAGCAGTCGGGACTTGGCGAACACCATATATTTT	CASSRDLANTIYF
TRBV30	TRBJ2-1	many	TRBD1	TGTGCCTGCCCCGGGACAGGGGGCAATGAGCAGTTCTTC	CACPGTGGNEQFF
TRBV5-1	TRBJ2-1	few	-	TGCGCCAGCAGCAGCCCCAGGCCCAATGAGCAGTTCTTC	CASSSPRPNEQFF
TRBV30	TRBJ1-1	-	TRBD1	TGTGCCTTCAACAGGGGATCTACTGAAGCTTTCTTT	CAFNRGSTEAFF
TRBV24-1	TRBJ2-7	few	-	TGTGCCACCAGTGACGGTGCGGGGGCGTACTACGAGCAGTACTTC	CATSDGAGAYYEQYF
TRBV21-1	TRBJ2-6	-	-	TGTGCCAGCAGCAAAGCGCCCCTGCACGGGCTCCCTGGGGCCAACGTCCTGACTTTC	CASSKAPLHGLPGANVLTF
TRBV15	TRBJ1-4	-	-	TGTGCCATACGGACAGAGAATGAAAAACTGTTTTTT	CAIRTENEKLFF